The 6 T cell receptor beta chains in this list originate from one sample, sequenced in a study of blood T cell repertoires in COVID-19. The method was immunoSEQ multiplex PCR; TCRdb's version includes in-frame clones alone and lacks a portion of them. The table lists about 110,000 clones, over 75% of them singletons, with roughly 17% in the top ten. Sequencing used peripheral blood. These receptors were taken from an elderly woman with active or convalescent COVID-19.

This clone was seen only a few times. This sequence joins TRBV18 and TRBJ2-1; TRBD2 agrees at 10 bases. The CDR3 sequence is 17 residues long. CDR1 is KGHSH and CDR2 is LQKENI in the germline V gene. The J segment lost 7 bases and the V segment lost 1 base, leaving 10 bases of the junction unmatched. The CDR3 DNA is TGTGCCAGCTCACCACTCTCGACTAGCGGGTCCTGGAATGAGCAGTTCTTC. Translation gives CASSPLSTSGSWNEQFF.

This chain connects TRBV18 to TRBJ2-5, with 8 bases lining up with TRBD2. This CDR3 region has 15 residues. Germline loops: CDR1 KGHSH, CDR2 LQKENI. V lost 3 bases and J lost 2; bases outside the gene matches: 5. The CDR3 DNA sequence: TGTGCCAGCTCACCTTCGGGAGGGCCTCAAGAGACCCAGTACTTC. Its translation is CASSPSGGPQETQYF.

The sample holds a few counts of this clone. This chain connects TRBV29-1 to TRBJ2-2; perhaps TRBD1 as D (6 bases). Per germline, CDR1 SQVTM and CDR2 ANQGSEA. The CDR3 runs 12 residues. Deletions cut 5 bases from V and 7 bases from J, with 11 bases between. This CDR3 is CSVSQGYGELFF. CDR3 bases: TGCAGCGTTTCACAGGGTTACGGGGAGCTGTTTTTT.

This sequence joins TRBV27 and TRBJ2-5; tentatively, D is TRBD2 (7 bases). This CDR3 has 17 residues. Germline V gives CDR1 MNHEY, CDR2 SMNVEV (reference sequence). The V end was cut by 0 bases, the J end by 4 bases, with 18 bases between. The CDR3 sequence: CASSLSSLGGRVETQYF. DNA for the CDR3: TGTGCCAGCAGTTTATCATCCCTCGGGGGGCGGGTAGAGACCCAGTACTTC.

The V call is TRBV5-1, the J call TRBJ2-2, with D possibly being TRBD2 (6 bases). The CDR3 has 14 amino acids. Germline CDR1 SGHRS, CDR2 YFSETQ. Trimming removed 2 bases at V and 1 base at J, with 6 bases between. CDR3 nucleotide sequence: TGCGCCAGCAGCTTTAGCGGGAACACCGGGGAGCTGTTTTTT. Protein sequence: CASSFSGNTGELFF.

The chain recombines TRBV13 with TRBJ2-3, with unresolved D. The length of the CDR3 is 14 residues. With 6 bases removed from V and 1 base from J, the gap between germline ends came to 11 bases. Germline CDR1 PRHDT, CDR2 FYEKMQ (reference sequence). The CDR3 DNA reads TGTGCCAGCAGTCCTCCCCTCGGCACAGATACGCAGTATTTT. Protein: CASSPPLGTDTQYF.